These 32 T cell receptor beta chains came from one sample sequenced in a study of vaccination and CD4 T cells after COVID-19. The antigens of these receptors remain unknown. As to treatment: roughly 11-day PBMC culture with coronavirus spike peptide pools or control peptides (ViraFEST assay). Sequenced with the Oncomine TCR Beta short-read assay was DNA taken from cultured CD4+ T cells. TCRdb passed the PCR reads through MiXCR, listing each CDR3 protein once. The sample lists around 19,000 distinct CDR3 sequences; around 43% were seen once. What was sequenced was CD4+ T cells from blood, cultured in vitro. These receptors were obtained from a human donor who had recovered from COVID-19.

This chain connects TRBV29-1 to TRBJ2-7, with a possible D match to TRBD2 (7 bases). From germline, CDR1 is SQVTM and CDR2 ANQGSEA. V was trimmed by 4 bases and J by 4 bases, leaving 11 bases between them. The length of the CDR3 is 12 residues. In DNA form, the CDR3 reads TGCAGCGTTGGCGGGGGCTCGTACGAGCAGTACTTC. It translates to CSVGGGSYEQYF.

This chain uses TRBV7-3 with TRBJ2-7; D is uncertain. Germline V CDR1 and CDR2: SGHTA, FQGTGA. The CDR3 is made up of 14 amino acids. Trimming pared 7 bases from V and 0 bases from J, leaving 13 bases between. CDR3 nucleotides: TGTGCCAGCAACCACAGACTCACCTCCTACGAGCAGTACTTC. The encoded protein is CASNHRLTSYEQYF.

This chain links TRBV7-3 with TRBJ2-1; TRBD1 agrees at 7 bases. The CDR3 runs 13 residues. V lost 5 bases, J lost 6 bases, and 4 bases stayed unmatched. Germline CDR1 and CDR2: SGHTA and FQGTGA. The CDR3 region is CASSPYRGNEQFF. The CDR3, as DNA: TGTGCCAGCAGCCCATACAGGGGCAATGAGCAGTTCTTC.

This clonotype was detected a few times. CDR3 sequence: CASSPVVRSSYEQYF. The CDR3 bases are TGTGCCAGCAGCCCCGTTGTAAGGAGCTCCTACGAGCAGTACTTC. V gene TRBV28 combines with J gene TRBJ2-7; D is undetermined. Germline V gene lookup returns CDR1 MDHEN and CDR2 SYDVKM. The CDR3 sequence is 15 residues long. V lost 6 bases, J lost 0 bases, and 15 bases lay in between.

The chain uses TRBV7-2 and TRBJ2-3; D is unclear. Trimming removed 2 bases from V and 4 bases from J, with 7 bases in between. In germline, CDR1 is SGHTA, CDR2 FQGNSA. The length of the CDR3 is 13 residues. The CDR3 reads CASSLNPADTQYF. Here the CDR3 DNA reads TGTGCCAGCAGCTTAAATCCCGCAGATACGCAGTATTTT.

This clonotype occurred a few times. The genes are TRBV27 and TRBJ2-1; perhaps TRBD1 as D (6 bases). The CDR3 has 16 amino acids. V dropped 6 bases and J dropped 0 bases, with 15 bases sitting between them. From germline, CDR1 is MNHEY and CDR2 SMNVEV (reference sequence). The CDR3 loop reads CASSRLSGASYNEQFF. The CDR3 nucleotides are TGTGCCAGCAGCCGGCTATCAGGGGCCTCCTACAATGAGCAGTTCTTC.

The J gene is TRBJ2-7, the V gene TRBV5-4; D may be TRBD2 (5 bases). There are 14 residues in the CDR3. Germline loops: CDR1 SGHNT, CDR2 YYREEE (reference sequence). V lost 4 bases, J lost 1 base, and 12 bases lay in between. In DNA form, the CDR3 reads TGTGCCAGCAGCCAGGACTGGAATTCCTACGAGCAGTACTTC. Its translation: CASSQDWNSYEQYF.

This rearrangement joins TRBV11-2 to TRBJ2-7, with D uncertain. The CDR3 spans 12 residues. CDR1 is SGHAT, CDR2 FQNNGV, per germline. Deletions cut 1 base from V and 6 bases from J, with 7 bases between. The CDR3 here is CASSLGITEQYF. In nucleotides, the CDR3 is TGTGCCAGCAGCTTAGGGATCACCGAGCAGTACTTC.

CDR3 nucleotides: TGTGCCAGTAGTGTCGTGTGGAACACTGAAGCTTTCTTT. Its protein product is CASSVVWNTEAFF. The chain employs TRBV19 and TRBJ1-1, with D hard to call. CDR1 and CDR2 (germline): LNHDA, SQIVND (reference sequence). The CDR3 contains 13 residues. Trimming left V 5 bases short and J 1 base short, with 8 bases between.

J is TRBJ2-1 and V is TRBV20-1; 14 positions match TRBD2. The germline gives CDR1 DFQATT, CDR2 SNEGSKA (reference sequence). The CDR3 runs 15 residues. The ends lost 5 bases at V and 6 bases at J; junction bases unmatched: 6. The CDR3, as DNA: TGCAGTGCTCGCCTGGGGACTAGCGGGAGCAATGAGCAGTTCTTC. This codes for CSARLGTSGSNEQFF.

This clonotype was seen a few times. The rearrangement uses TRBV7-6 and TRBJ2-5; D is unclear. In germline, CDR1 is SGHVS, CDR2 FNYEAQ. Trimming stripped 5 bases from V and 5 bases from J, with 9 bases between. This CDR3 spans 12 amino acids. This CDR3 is CASSQRMETQYF. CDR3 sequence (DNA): TGTGCCAGCAGCCAAAGAATGGAGACCCAGTACTTC.

CDR3 sequence reads: CASSLAINTEAFF. The CDR3 DNA is TGTGCCAGCAGCCTGGCTATCAACACTGAAGCTTTCTTT. V gene TRBV7-9 combines with J gene TRBJ1-1; D gene ambiguous. The CDR3 spans 13 residues. Trimming shortened V by 5 bases and J by 2 bases, and 9 bases separated the two germline ends. The germline CDR1 and CDR2 sequences are SEHNR and FQNEAQ (reference sequence).

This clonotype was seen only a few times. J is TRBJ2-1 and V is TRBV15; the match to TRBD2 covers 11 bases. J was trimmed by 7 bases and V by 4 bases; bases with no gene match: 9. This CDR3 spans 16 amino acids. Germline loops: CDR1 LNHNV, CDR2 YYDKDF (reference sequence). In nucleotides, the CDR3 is TGTGCCACCAGCAAGGGACTAGCGGCGGCGGTAAATGAGCAGTTCTTC. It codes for CATSKGLAAAVNEQFF.

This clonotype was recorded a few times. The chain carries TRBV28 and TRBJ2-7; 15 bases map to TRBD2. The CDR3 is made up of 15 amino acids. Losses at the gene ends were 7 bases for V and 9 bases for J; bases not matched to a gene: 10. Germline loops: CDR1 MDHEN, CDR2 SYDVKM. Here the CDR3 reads CASTPGTSGRQGQYF. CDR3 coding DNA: TGTGCCAGCACCCCCGGGACTAGCGGGAGGCAAGGGCAGTACTTC. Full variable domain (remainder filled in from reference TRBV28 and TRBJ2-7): DVKVTQSSRYLVKRTGEKVFLECVQDMDHENMFWYRQDPGLGLRLIYFSYDVKMKEKGDIPEGYSVSREKKERFSLILESASTNQTSMYLCASTPGTSGRQGQYFGPGTRLTVT.

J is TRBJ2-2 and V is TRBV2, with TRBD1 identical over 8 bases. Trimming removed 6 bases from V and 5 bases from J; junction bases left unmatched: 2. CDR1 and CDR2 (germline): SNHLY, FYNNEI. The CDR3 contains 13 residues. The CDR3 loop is CASRDRETGELFF. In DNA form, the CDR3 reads TGTGCCAGCAGGGACAGGGAAACCGGGGAGCTGTTTTTT.

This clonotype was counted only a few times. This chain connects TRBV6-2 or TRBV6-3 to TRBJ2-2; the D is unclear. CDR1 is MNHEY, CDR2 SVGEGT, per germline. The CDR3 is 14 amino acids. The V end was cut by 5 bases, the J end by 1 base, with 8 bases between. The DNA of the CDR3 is TGTGCCAGCAGTGTGGTGGGGAACACCGGGGAGCTGTTTTTT. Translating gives CASSVVGNTGELFF.

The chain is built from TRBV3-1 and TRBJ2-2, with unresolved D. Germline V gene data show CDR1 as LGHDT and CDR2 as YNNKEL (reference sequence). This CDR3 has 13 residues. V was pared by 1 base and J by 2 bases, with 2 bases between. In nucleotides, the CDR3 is TGTGCCAGCAGCCAAGGAAACACCGGGGAGCTGTTTTTT. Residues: CASSQGNTGELFF.

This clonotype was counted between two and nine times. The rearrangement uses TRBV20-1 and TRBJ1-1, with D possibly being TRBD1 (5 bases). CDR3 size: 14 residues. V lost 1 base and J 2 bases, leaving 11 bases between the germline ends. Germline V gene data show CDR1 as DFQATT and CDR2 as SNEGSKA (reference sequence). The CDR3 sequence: CSARVGGSNTEAFF. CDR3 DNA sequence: TGCAGTGCTAGAGTTGGGGGTTCAAACACTGAAGCTTTCTTT.

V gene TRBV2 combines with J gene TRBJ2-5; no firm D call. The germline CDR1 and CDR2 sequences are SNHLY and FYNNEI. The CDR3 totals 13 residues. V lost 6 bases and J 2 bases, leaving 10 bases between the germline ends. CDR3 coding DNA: TGTGCCAGCAGCGCCTACAGACAAGAGACCCAGTACTTC. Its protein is CASSAYRQETQYF.

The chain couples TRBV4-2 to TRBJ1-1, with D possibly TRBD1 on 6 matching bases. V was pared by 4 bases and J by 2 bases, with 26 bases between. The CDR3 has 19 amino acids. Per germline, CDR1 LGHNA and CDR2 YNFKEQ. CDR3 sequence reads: CASSPQGGGGSTRNTEAFF. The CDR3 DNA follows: TGTGCCAGCAGCCCACAAGGGGGAGGGGGTTCGACCCGCAACACTGAAGCTTTCTTT.

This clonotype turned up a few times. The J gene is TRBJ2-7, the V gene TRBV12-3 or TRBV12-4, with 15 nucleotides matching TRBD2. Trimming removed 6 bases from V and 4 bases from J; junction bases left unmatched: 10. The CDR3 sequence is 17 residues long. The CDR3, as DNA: TGTGCCAGCAGACTGGGACTAGCGGGAGGTCCTGGTTACGAGCAGTACTTC. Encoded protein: CASRLGLAGGPGYEQYF.

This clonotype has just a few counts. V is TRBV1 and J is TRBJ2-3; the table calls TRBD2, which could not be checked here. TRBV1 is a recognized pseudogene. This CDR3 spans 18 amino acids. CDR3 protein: CTSSQDLESGDSTDTQYF. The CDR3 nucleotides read TGCACCAGCAGCCAAGATTTAGAAAGCGGGGACAGCACAGATACGCAGTATTTT.

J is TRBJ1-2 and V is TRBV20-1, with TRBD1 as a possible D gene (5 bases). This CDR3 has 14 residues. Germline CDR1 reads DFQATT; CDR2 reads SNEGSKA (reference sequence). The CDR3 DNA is TGCACCGCCCGGGGCGGGGCCGGGGGCTATGGCTACACCTTC. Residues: CTARGGAGGYGYTF.

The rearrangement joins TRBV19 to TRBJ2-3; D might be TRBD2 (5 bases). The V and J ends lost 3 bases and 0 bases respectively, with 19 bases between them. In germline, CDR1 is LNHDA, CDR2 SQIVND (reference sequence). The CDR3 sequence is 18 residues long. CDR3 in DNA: TGTGCCAGTAGTATGACGGGTGCGTGGCGGACTAGCACAGATACGCAGTATTTT. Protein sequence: CASSMTGAWRTSTDTQYF. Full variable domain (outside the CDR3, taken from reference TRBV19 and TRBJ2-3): DGGITQSPKYLFRKEGQNVTLSCEQNLNHDAMYWYRQDPGQGLRLIYYSQIVNDFQKGDIAEGYSVSREKKESFPLTVTSAQKNPTAFYLCASSMTGAWRTSTDTQYFGPGTRLTVL.

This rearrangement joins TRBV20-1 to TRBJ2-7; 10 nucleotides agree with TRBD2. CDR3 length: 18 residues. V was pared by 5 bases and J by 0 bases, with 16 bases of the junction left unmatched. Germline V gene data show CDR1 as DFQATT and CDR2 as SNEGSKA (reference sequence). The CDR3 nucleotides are TGCAGTGCTGATGGCCGGGGACTAGCGTTCCGGAGCTCCTACGAGCAGTACTTC. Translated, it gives CSADGRGLAFRSSYEQYF.

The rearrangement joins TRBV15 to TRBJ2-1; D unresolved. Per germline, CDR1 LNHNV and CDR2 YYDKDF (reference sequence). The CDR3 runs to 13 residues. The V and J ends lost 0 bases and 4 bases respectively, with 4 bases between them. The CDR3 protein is CATSREAYNEQFF. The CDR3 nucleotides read TGTGCCACCAGCAGAGAGGCGTACAATGAGCAGTTCTTC.

The CDR3 DNA is TGTGCCAGCAGTTACGGACGAGGACTCAATCAGCCCCAGCATTTT. It is translated as CASSYGRGLNQPQHF. This chain connects TRBV27 to TRBJ1-5; D call uncertain. Between the trimmed V and J ends, which lost 4 bases and 3 bases, there was a span of 13 bases. Germline CDR1 reads MNHEY; CDR2 reads SMNVEV (reference sequence). The CDR3 contains 15 residues.

CDR3 residues: CATSTSILAGLKEQYF. CDR3 DNA: TGTGCCACCAGCACATCGATACTAGCGGGGCTAAAGGAGCAGTACTTC. The rearrangement joins TRBV15 to TRBJ2-7; 10 bases match TRBD2. V was pared by 4 bases and J by 7 bases, with 13 bases of the junction left unmatched. CDR3 length: 16 residues. CDR1 and CDR2 from the germline V gene are LNHNV and YYDKDF (reference sequence).

In nucleotides, the CDR3 is TGTGCCACCAGTGAGCCTCCAACGGCGGGTCCTTCGGGAGATACGCAGTATTTT. It translates to CATSEPPTAGPSGDTQYF. The V and J genes are TRBV24-1 and TRBJ2-3, with D possibly TRBD2 on 5 matching bases. This CDR3 spans 18 amino acids. The V gene's germline CDR1 is KGHDR and CDR2 SFDVKD. V was trimmed by 4 bases and J by 5 bases, leaving 24 bases between them.

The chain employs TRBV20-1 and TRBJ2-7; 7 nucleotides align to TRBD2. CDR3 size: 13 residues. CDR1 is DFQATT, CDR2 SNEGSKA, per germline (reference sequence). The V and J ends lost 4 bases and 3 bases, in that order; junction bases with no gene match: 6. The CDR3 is CSAKGGDRYEQYF. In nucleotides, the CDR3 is TGCAGTGCTAAGGGAGGGGATCGCTACGAGCAGTACTTC.

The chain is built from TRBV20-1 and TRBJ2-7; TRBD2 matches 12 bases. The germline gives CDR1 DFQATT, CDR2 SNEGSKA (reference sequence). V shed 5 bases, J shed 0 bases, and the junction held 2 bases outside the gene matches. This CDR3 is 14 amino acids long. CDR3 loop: CSAQLAGGSYEQYF. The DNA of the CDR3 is TGCAGTGCTCAACTAGCGGGAGGCTCCTACGAGCAGTACTTC.

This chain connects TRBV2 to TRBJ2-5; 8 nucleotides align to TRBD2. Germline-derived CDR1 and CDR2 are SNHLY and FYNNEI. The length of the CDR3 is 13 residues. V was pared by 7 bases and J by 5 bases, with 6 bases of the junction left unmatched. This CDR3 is CASTSTGGETQYF. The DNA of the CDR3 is TGTGCCAGCACTTCCACGGGGGGGGAGACCCAGTACTTC.